This T cell receptor (beta chain) came from a study of blood T cells in healthy people across ages. A J-beta primer mix and a sample-barcoded 5' primer were used in a second PCR of about 7 to 12 cycles. Tagging of each cDNA molecule was performed by a template-switch adaptor with 12 random nucleotides. TCRdb ran MiXCR on the 5' RACE reads and lists one entry per CDR3 protein. This table holds fewer than 1,000,000 distinct CDR3 sequences, about 42% found once. This CDR3 is 13 amino acids long. V lost 6 bases, J lost 6 bases, and 13 bases lay in between. Worth noting for this clonotype: Its matching antigen is unknown.

Study-level findings and limits: Diversity of TCR beta per million T cells declined in a roughly linear way with age. More naive CD4+ cells and higher diversity marked long-lived donors relative to aged donors.

The clonotype comes from a man aged 80 or over in good health. Sequencing was carried out using blood. This chain links TRBV12-3 or TRBV12-4 with TRBJ2-3; weak D call: TRBD1 (6 bases). The chain's CDR3 is CASRIQGTDTQYF. The CDR3 DNA sequence: TGTGCCAGCAGGATACAGGGAACGGATACGCAGTATTTT.